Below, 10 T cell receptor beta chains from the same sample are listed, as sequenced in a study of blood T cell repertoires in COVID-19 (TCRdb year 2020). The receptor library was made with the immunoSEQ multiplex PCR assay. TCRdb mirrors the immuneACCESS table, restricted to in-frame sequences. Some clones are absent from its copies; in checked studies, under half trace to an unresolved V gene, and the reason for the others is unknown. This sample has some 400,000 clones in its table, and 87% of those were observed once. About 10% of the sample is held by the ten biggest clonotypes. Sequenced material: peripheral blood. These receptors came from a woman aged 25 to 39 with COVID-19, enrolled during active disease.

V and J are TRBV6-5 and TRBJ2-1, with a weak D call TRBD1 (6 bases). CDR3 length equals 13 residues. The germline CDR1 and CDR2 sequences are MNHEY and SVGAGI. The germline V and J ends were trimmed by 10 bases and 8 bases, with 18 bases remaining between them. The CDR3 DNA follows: TGTGCCACCTCGGACAGCCGACAGGATGAGCAGTTCTTC. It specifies CATSDSRQDEQFF.

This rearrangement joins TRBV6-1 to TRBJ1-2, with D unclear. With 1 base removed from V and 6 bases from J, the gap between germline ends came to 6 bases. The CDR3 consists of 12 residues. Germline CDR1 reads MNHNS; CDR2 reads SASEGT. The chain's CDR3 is CASSEGGNGYTF. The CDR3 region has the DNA TGTGCCAGCAGTGAAGGAGGGAATGGCTACACCTTC.

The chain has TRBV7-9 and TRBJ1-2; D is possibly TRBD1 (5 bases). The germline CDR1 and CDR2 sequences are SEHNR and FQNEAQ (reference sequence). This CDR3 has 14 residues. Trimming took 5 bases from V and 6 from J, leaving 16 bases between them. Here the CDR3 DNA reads TGTGCCAGCAGCCCTAGCGGGGGAAGGGATGGCTACACCTTC. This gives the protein CASSPSGGRDGYTF. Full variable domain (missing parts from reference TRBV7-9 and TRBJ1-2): DTGVSQNPRHKITKRGQNVTFRCDPISEHNRLYWYRQTLGQGPEFLTYFQNEAQLEKSRLLSDRFSAERPKGSFSTLEIQRTEQGDSAMYLCASSPSGGRDGYTFGSGTRLTVV.

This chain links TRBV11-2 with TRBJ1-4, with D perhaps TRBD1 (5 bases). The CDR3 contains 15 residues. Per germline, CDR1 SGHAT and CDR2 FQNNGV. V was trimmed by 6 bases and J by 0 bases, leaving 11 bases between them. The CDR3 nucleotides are TGTGCCAGCAGTTCCCAGGGTGCAACTAATGAAAAACTGTTTTTT. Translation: CASSSQGATNEKLFF.

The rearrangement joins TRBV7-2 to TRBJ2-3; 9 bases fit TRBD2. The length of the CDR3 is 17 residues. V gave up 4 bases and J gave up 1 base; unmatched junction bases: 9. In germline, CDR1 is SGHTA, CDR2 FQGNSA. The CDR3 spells CASSSLAGDGGTDTQYF. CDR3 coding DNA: TGTGCCAGCAGCTCGTTAGCGGGAGATGGTGGCACAGATACGCAGTATTTT.

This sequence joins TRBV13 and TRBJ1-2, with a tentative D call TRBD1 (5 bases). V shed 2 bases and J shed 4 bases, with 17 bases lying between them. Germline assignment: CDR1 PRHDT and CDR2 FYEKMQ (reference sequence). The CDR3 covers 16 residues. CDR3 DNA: TGTGCCAGCAGCTTATGGGGGGGACCCGAACTCTATGGCTACACCTTC. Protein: CASSLWGGPELYGYTF.

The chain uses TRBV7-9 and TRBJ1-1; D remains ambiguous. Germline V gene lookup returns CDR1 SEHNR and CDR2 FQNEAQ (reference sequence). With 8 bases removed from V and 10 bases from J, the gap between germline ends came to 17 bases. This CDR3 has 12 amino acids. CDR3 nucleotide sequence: TGTGCCAGCGGGAGGCTGGAGGGTGCAGCTTTCTTT. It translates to CASGRLEGAAFF.

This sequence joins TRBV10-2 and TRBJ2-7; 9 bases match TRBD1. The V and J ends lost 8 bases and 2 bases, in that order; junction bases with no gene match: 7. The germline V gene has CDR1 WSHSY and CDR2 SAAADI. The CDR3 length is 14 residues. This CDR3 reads CASETGGSPYEQYF. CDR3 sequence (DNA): TGCGCCAGCGAAACAGGGGGCTCACCCTACGAGCAGTACTTC.

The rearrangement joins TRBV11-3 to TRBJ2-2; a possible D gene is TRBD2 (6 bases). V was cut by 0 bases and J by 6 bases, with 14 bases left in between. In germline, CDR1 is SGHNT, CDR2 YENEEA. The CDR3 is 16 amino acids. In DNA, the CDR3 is TGTGCCAGCAGCTTAGACGGCGGGAATGTCGCCGGGGAGCTGTTTTTT. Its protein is CASSLDGGNVAGELFF.

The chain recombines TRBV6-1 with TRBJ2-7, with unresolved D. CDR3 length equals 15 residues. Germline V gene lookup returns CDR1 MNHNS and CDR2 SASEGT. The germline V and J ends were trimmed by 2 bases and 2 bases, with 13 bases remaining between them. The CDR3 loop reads CASSENRAPTYEQYF. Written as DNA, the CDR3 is TGTGCCAGCAGTGAAAACAGAGCACCTACCTACGAGCAGTACTTC.